The 10 T cell receptor beta chains in this list originate from one sample, sequenced in a study of cytomegalovirus exposure and HLA in healthy donors. PCR was performed using 60 Vbeta and 13 Jbeta primers. Using immunoSEQ multiplex PCR, the repertoire was profiled, and TCRdb retains in-frame clones only, with some absent. The sample consists of approximately 160,000 clones, roughly four fifths of them appearing once. Sequencing was carried out using PBMCs. These receptors were taken from a woman between 50 and 59 years old in good health and CMV-seropositive.

CDR3 residues: CASLPQGAGQPQHF. As DNA, the CDR3 is TGTGCCAGTCTACCCCAGGGGGCCGGTCAGCCCCAGCATTTT. The rearrangement links TRBV19 to TRBJ1-5; 8 nucleotides match TRBD1. This CDR3 spans 14 amino acids. J lost 6 bases, V lost 8 bases, and 9 bases had no gene match. Germline-derived CDR1 and CDR2 are LNHDA and SQIVND (reference sequence). Combining the CDR3 with reference TRBV19 and TRBJ1-5 gives the whole variable domain DGGITQSPKYLFRKEGQNVTLSCEQNLNHDAMYWYRQDPGQGLRLIYYSQIVNDFQKGDIAEGYSVSREKKESFPLTVTSAQKNPTAFYLCASLPQGAGQPQHFGDGTRLSIL.

V usage is TRBV30 and J usage is TRBJ1-2, with 7 bases fitting TRBD1. Germline CDR1 GTSNPN, CDR2 SVGIG (reference sequence). The J segment lost 2 bases and the V segment lost 0 bases, leaving 12 bases of the junction unmatched. There are 17 residues in the CDR3. The CDR3 DNA is TGTGCCTGGAGTGTTTTAGGAGGGGGCGGACGAAACTATGGCTACACCTTC. Residues: CAWSVLGGGGRNYGYTF.

The CDR3 sequence: CASSLQGASNSPLHF. The CDR3 DNA is TGTGCCAGCAGTTTACAGGGGGCGTCTAATTCACCCCTCCACTTT. The rearrangement links TRBV2 to TRBJ1-6; 9 positions agree with TRBD1. The length of the CDR3 is 15 residues. J lost 6 bases, V lost 5 bases, and 5 bases had no gene match. Germline CDR1 and CDR2: SNHLY and FYNNEI.

CDR3 in amino acids: CATSRGLESETQYF. In DNA form, the CDR3 reads TGTGCCACCAGCAGAGGACTGGAATCAGAGACCCAGTACTTC. The chain is built from TRBV15 and TRBJ2-5; no clear D. Germline assignment: CDR1 LNHNV and CDR2 YYDKDF (reference sequence). The CDR3 runs to 14 residues. V was pared by 1 base and J by 4 bases, with 10 bases between.

The V call is TRBV7-9, the J call TRBJ1-2; 11 bases fit TRBD1. The CDR3 covers 14 residues. Germline lookup yields CDR1 SEHNR and CDR2 FQNEAQ (reference sequence). After removal of 5 bases from V and 6 bases from J, the junction contained 5 bases not matched to a gene. The CDR3 coding sequence is TGTGCCAGCAGCCCTGGACAGGGGGCGGATGGCTACACCTTC. The encoded protein is CASSPGQGADGYTF.

This chain uses TRBV6-5 with TRBJ2-3, with D perhaps TRBD2 (5 bases). The CDR3 covers 14 residues. Trimming took 6 bases from V and 4 from J, leaving 14 bases between them. Per germline, CDR1 MNHEY and CDR2 SVGAGI. CDR3 DNA: TGTGCCAGCAGCGCCACACTAGATCCAGATACGCAGTATTTT. Its translation is CASSATLDPDTQYF.

This clone was seen more than once but under ten times. The chain links TRBV6-1 to TRBJ1-1; D gene unclear. This CDR3 is built from 13 residues. CDR1 and CDR2 from the germline V gene are MNHNS and SASEGT. V lost 3 bases and J lost 0, with 5 bases in between. The CDR3 coding sequence is TGTGCCAGCAGTGATGCAGTGAACACTGAAGCTTTCTTT. Protein: CASSDAVNTEAFF.

The chain uses TRBV19 and TRBJ1-2, with a tentative D call TRBD1 (6 bases). This CDR3 spans 14 amino acids. The germline CDR1 and CDR2 sequences are LNHDA and SQIVND (reference sequence). The V end lost 3 bases, the J end lost 4 bases, and 12 bases lay between the germline ends. The CDR3 spells CASSMLAGAYGYTF. The DNA for the CDR3 is TGTGCCAGTAGTATGTTGGCAGGGGCCTATGGCTACACCTTC.

As concerns this clone: Within the sample, other DNA sequences also encode this same CDR3. The chain employs TRBV5-1 and TRBJ1-2; TRBD1 matches 10 bases. This CDR3 has 14 amino acids. J was trimmed by 7 bases and V by 5 bases; bases with no gene match: 8. The germline V gene has CDR1 SGHRS and CDR2 YFSETQ. CDR3 in amino acids: CASSPGQGLGGYTF. The CDR3, as DNA: TGCGCCAGCAGTCCGGGACAGGGGCTCGGTGGCTACACCTTC.

J is TRBJ1-2 and V is TRBV29-1, with D perhaps matching TRBD1 (5 bases). The length of the CDR3 is 10 residues. Trimming cost V 7 bases and J 12 bases, with 15 bases left between them. Germline loops: CDR1 SQVTM, CDR2 ANQGSEA. CDR3 protein: CSGWDRGHTF. The CDR3 DNA sequence: TGCAGCGGCTGGGATAGGGGCCACACCTTC.